The clone carrying this T cell receptor (beta chain) was counted only a few times. For the second PCR, which ran for roughly 6 to 11 cycles, a sample-barcoded 5' primer and a J-beta primer mix were used. Template switching added a 12-random-nucleotide identifier to every cDNA molecule. Each CDR3 protein is one row after TCRdb ran MiXCR on the 5' RACE reads. The repertoire consists of hundreds of thousands of distinct CDR3 sequences, with roughly 32% occurring once and the leading ten covering 15%. This specimen comes from a study of blood T cells in healthy people across ages. Germline loops: CDR1 ENHRY, CDR2 SYGVKD. The V end was cut by 4 bases, the J end by 2 bases, with 9 bases between. The CDR3 is made up of 14 amino acids.

Sequencing input: blood. This chain connects TRBV10-3 to TRBJ1-5; D remains unclear. The TCR originated in a woman older than 75 in good health. The CDR3 region is CAISASDGNQPQHF. For the CDR3, the DNA is TGTGCCATCAGTGCTTCAGACGGCAATCAGCCCCAGCATTTT.